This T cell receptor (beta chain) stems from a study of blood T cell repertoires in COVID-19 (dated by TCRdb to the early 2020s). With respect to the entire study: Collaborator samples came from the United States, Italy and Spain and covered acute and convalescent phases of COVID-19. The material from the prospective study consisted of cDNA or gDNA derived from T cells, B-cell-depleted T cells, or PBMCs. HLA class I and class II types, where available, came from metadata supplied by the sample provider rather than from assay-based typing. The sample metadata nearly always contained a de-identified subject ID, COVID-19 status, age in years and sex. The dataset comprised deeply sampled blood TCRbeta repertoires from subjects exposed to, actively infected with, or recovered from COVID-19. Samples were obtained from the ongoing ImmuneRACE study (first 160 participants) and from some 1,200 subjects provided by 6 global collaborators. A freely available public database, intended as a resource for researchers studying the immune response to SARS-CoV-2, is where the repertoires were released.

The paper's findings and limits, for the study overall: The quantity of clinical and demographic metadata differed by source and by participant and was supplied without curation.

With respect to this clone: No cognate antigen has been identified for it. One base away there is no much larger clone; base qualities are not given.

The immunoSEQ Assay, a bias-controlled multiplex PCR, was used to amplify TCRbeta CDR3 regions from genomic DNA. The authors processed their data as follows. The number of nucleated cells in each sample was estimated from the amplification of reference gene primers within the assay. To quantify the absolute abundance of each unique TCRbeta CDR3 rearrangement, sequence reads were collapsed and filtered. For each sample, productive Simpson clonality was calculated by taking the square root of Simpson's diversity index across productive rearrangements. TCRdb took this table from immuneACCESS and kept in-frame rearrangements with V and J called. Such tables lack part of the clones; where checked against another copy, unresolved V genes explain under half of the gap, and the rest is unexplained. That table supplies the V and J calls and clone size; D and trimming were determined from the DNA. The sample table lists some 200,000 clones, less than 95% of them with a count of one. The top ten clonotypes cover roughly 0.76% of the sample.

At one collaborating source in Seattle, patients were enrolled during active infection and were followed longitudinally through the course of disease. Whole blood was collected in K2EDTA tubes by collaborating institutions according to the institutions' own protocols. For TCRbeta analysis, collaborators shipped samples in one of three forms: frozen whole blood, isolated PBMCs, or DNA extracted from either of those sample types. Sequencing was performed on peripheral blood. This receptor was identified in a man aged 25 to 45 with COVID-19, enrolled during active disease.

This receptor has the CDR3 CASSPRDSSTGELFF. Here is the DNA: TGTGCCAGCTCACCACGGGACTCATCCACCGGGGAGCTGTTTTTT. The rearranged chain carries TRBV18 and TRBJ2-2; a tentative D match to TRBD2 spans 6 bases. Trimming takes 1 base from V and 4 bases from J, and the germline ends sit 10 bases apart. According to the germline V gene, CDR1 reads KGHSH and CDR2 reads LQKENI. The CDR3 runs 15 amino acids, cysteine and phenylalanine included. Just CDR3 DNA is preserved here, 45 bases in frame from base 1.